The 24 T cell receptor beta chains in this list originate from one sample, sequenced in a study of blood T cell repertoires in COVID-19 (dated by TCRdb to 2020 to 2022). The library was prepared using the immunoSEQ multiplex PCR assay. TCRdb's version of the immuneACCESS table is confined to in-frame rearrangements and falls short of the full clone set. An unresolved V gene accounts for under half of the shortfall where checked; the remainder is of unknown origin. The sample contains nearly 250,000 clones, approximately 85% of them found a single time. Approximately 9.6% of the sample belongs to the ten largest clones. The sequenced sample was PBMCs or T cells enriched from blood (not recorded which). These TCRs come from a woman aged 45-65 years with acute COVID-19.

The J gene is TRBJ2-5, the V gene TRBV5-1, with TRBD2 matching 7 bases. CDR3 length equals 14 residues. Germline CDR1 is SGHRS and CDR2 is YFSETQ. V lost 0 bases, J lost 5 bases, and 4 bases stayed unmatched. The CDR3 reads CASSLEGSGETQYF. The CDR3 DNA follows: TGCGCCAGCAGCTTGGAGGGTAGCGGGGAGACCCAGTACTTC.

The chain carries TRBV19 and TRBJ1-3; D may be TRBD1 (6 bases). The germline CDR1 and CDR2 sequences are LNHDA and SQIVND (reference sequence). This CDR3 has 15 amino acids. V shed 7 bases and J shed 0 bases, with 13 bases lying between them. The CDR3 DNA sequence: TGTGCCAGTACCCTACAGGGTCTCTCTGGAAACACCATATATTTT. As protein: CASTLQGLSGNTIYF.

The DNA for the CDR3 is TGTGCCACCGAGGTAGGGGATGGTGGCTACACCTTC. Protein product: CATEVGDGGYTF. The chain couples TRBV7-9 to TRBJ1-2; the D gene is possibly TRBD1 (5 bases). The germline V gene encodes CDR1 SEHNR and CDR2 FQNEAQ (reference sequence). The CDR3 runs to 12 residues. V was clipped by 10 bases and J by 7 bases, with 16 bases between them.

This clone was observed a single time. The rearrangement joins TRBV5-1 to TRBJ1-4; 7 nucleotides line up with TRBD1. Germline V CDR1 and CDR2: SGHRS, YFSETQ. The CDR3 loop spans 16 amino acids. Unmatched junction bases numbered 8, after V lost 2 bases and J lost 4 bases. CDR3 sequence: CASSFLTGTDNEKLFF. DNA for the CDR3: TGCGCCAGCAGCTTTCTTACCGGGACAGATAATGAAAAACTGTTTTTT.

This chain links TRBV20-1 with TRBJ2-7, with 9 bases matching TRBD1. The ends lost 3 bases at V and 2 bases at J; junction bases unmatched: 11. This CDR3 has 16 amino acids. From germline, CDR1 is DFQATT and CDR2 SNEGSKA (reference sequence). CDR3 protein: CSASGTGSPYTYEQYF. CDR3 DNA sequence: TGCAGTGCTAGTGGGACAGGGTCACCCTATACCTACGAGCAGTACTTC.

The chain has TRBV6-6 and TRBJ2-5; a possible D gene is TRBD2 (6 bases). The germline CDR1 and CDR2 sequences are MNHNY and SVGAGI (reference sequence). The V gene lost 10 bases and the J gene lost 1 base, with 13 bases spanning the gap. The length of the CDR3 is 13 residues. The chain's CDR3 is CATKGRGQETQYF. The DNA for the CDR3 is TGTGCCACCAAGGGGCGGGGCCAAGAGACCCAGTACTTC.

This clone was observed a single time. V and J are TRBV9 and TRBJ2-1, with D maybe TRBD2 (6 bases). The V end lost 0 bases, the J end lost 8 bases, and 24 bases lay between the germline ends. The CDR3 consists of 18 residues. Germline V lookup: CDR1 SGDLS, CDR2 YYNGEE. CDR3 DNA sequence: TGTGCCAGCAGCGTAGTTCCCTGGGACTTGCAAATGTTGCATGAGCAGTTCTTC. Translated: CASSVVPWDLQMLHEQFF. Complete variable domain (other parts from reference TRBV9 and TRBJ2-1): DSGVTQTPKHLITATGQRVTLRCSPRSGDLSVYWYQQSLDQGLQFLIQYYNGEERAKGNILERFSAQQFPDLHSELNLSSLELGDSALYFCASSVVPWDLQMLHEQFFGPGTRLTVL.

V is TRBV30 and J is TRBJ2-3; 11 nucleotides align to TRBD2. Trimming took 0 bases from V and 6 from J; bases not matched to a gene: 17. Germline values: CDR1 GTSNPN, CDR2 SVGIG (reference sequence). The CDR3 loop spans 19 amino acids. In DNA form, the CDR3 reads TGTGCCTGGAGTGTAGCTAGCGGGGGGCACCAATACGAACTTGATACGCAGTATTTT. This codes for CAWSVASGGHQYELDTQYF.

This sequence joins TRBV7-2 and TRBJ2-7, with 7 nucleotides matching TRBD1. Trimming took 4 bases from V and 3 from J; bases not matched to a gene: 3. Germline V lookup: CDR1 SGHTA, CDR2 FQGNSA. The CDR3 has 13 amino acids. The CDR3 coding sequence is TGTGCCAGCAGCTCCCGGACAGGCTACGAGCAGTACTTC. It yields the protein CASSSRTGYEQYF.

V usage is TRBV7-2 and J usage is TRBJ2-7, with D possibly TRBD2 on 5 matching bases. Germline CDR1 reads SGHTA; CDR2 reads FQGNSA. CDR3 size: 15 residues. Between the trimmed V and J ends, which lost 2 bases and 2 bases, there was a span of 13 bases. Here the CDR3 reads CASSLRVPGAYEQYF. DNA of the CDR3: TGTGCCAGCAGCTTAAGGGTCCCCGGGGCCTACGAGCAGTACTTC.

J is TRBJ2-1 and V is TRBV7-3; D is perhaps TRBD2 (6 bases). The CDR3 has 15 residues. The ends were cut back, 3 bases at V and 7 bases at J, with 16 bases in the middle. The V gene's germline CDR1 is SGHTA and CDR2 FQGTGA. This CDR3 reads CASSLAGGALNEQFF. The CDR3 region has the DNA TGTGCCAGCAGCTTGGCGGGCGGGGCCCTAAATGAGCAGTTCTTC.

In its sample, this clone was seen many times. This rearrangement joins TRBV5-4 to TRBJ1-6; D gene uncertain. This CDR3 spans 16 amino acids. Trimming took 4 bases from V and 5 from J, leaving 16 bases between them. Germline CDR1 and CDR2: SGHNT and YYREEE (reference sequence). CDR3 nucleotides: TGTGCCAGCAGCAAGGAAGCGAACACTGATAATTCACCCCTCCACTTT. It yields the protein CASSKEANTDNSPLHF.

The chain couples TRBV29-1 to TRBJ1-2, with 11 positions matching TRBD1. V lost 6 bases and J lost 6; bases outside the gene matches: 6. The CDR3 is made up of 13 amino acids. CDR1 and CDR2 (germline): SQVTM, ANQGSEA. The chain's CDR3 is CSVAGQGADGYTF. For the CDR3, the DNA is TGCAGCGTGGCCGGACAGGGGGCAGATGGCTACACCTTC. Complete variable domain (other parts from reference TRBV29-1 and TRBJ1-2): SAVISQKPSRDICQRGTSLTIQCQVDSQVTMMFWYRQQPGQSLTLIATANQGSEATYESGFVIDKFPISRPNLTFSTLTVSNMSPEDSSIYLCSVAGQGADGYTFGSGTRLTVV.

The rearrangement uses TRBV19 and TRBJ1-1; 7 positions agree with TRBD1. The CDR3 is 18 residues long. CDR1 is LNHDA, CDR2 SQIVND, per germline (reference sequence). The V gene end was trimmed by 3 bases and the J gene end by 2 bases; junction bases not matched to a gene: 15. The CDR3: CASSMGLPGQQKNTEAFF. The CDR3 bases are TGTGCCAGTAGTATGGGATTACCGGGACAGCAAAAAAACACTGAAGCTTTCTTT.

The chain has TRBV2 and TRBJ1-2; 8 positions match TRBD1. This CDR3 comprises 13 residues. Germline CDR1 and CDR2: SNHLY and FYNNEI. V was clipped by 6 bases and J by 6 bases; unmatched bases: 6. CDR3 amino acids: CASRFTGGNGYTF. The CDR3 DNA sequence: TGTGCCAGCAGGTTTACAGGGGGTAATGGCTACACCTTC.

This clone has only one observation. The V and J genes are TRBV6-5 and TRBJ2-2, with a tentative D call TRBD2 (7 bases). Germline-derived CDR1 and CDR2 are MNHEY and SVGAGI. Trimming took off 7 bases at V and 0 bases at J, with 12 bases between the two ends. The CDR3 has 15 amino acids. CDR3: CASTRGGANTGELFF. The CDR3, as DNA: TGTGCCAGCACTCGAGGGGGGGCGAACACCGGGGAGCTGTTTTTT.

The rearrangement uses TRBV6-5 and TRBJ2-2; a weak D match, TRBD1 (6 bases). The V and J ends lost 6 bases and 6 bases respectively, with 14 bases between them. Germline CDR1 and CDR2: MNHEY and SVGAGI. This CDR3 has 14 residues. CDR3 amino acids: CASRWTAGSGELFF. The DNA for the CDR3 is TGTGCCAGCAGATGGACAGCAGGATCCGGGGAGCTGTTTTTT.

The chain has TRBV30 and TRBJ1-2; no reliable D call. The CDR3 loop spans 14 amino acids. Trimming stripped 2 bases from V and 8 bases from J, with 18 bases between. CDR1 and CDR2 from the germline V gene are GTSNPN and SVGIG (reference sequence). CDR3 amino acids: CAWSKSPEFLGYTF. The CDR3 bases are TGTGCCTGGAGTAAGAGTCCCGAATTTCTCGGCTACACCTTC.

Points on this clone: A read error may produce the germline difference seen at one junction end. The chain carries TRBV3-1 (or the pseudogene TRBV3-2) and TRBJ2-1, with 9 nucleotides matching TRBD1. CDR1 and CDR2 (germline): LGHDT, YNNKEL (reference sequence). CDR3 length: 15 residues. CDR3 nucleotide sequence: TGTGCCAGCAGTCAAGGAGGGACAGGGAGGGGTGAGCAGTTCTTC. Residues: CASSQGGTGRGEQFF.

This clone occurred once. J is TRBJ2-3 and V is TRBV2; 7 bases line up with TRBD1. J was trimmed by 1 base and V by 3 bases; bases with no gene match: 4. Germline CDR1 and CDR2: SNHLY and FYNNEI. The CDR3 is 15 residues long. DNA for the CDR3: TGTGCCAGCAGTGACCCGGGACAGCGCACAGATACGCAGTATTTT. Amino acid sequence: CASSDPGQRTDTQYF.

The chain carries TRBV7-6 and TRBJ2-2, with D possibly being TRBD2 (5 bases). Germline-derived CDR1 and CDR2 are SGHVS and FNYEAQ. V was trimmed by 5 bases and J by 5 bases, leaving 18 bases between them. The CDR3 loop spans 16 amino acids. CDR3 loop: CASSVLGGESTGELFF. The DNA for the CDR3 is TGTGCCAGCAGCGTTTTGGGTGGGGAGTCAACCGGGGAGCTGTTTTTT.

This clone was counted once. V gene TRBV18 combines with J gene TRBJ1-3; 7 bases agree with TRBD1. CDR1 KGHSH and CDR2 LQKENI come from the germline V gene. With V trimmed by 3 bases and J by 4 bases, 0 bases remained unmatched. CDR3 length: 13 amino acids. The CDR3 is CASSPGQGNTIYF. CDR3 nucleotide sequence: TGTGCCAGCTCACCGGGACAGGGAAACACCATATATTTT.

This clone was recorded many times. This rearrangement joins TRBV7-6 to TRBJ1-3; D gene uncertain. This CDR3 is built from 13 residues. V was cut by 6 bases and J by 0 bases, with 6 bases left in between. Germline V CDR1 and CDR2: SGHVS, FNYEAQ. This chain's CDR3 is CASSYSSGNTIYF. In DNA, the CDR3 is TGTGCCAGCAGTTACAGCTCTGGAAACACCATATATTTT.

J is TRBJ1-2 and V is TRBV2; 9 bases fit TRBD1. Trimming removed 6 bases from V and 1 base from J; junction bases left unmatched: 6. CDR1 SNHLY and CDR2 FYNNEI come from the germline V gene. The CDR3 has 15 amino acids. Written as DNA, the CDR3 is TGTGCCAGCAGGGAAAACAGGGGGCTTAACTATGGCTACACCTTC. Its translation: CASRENRGLNYGYTF.